This TCR beta chain comes out of a study of T cell responses to AZD1222 COVID-19 vaccine. The repertoire was sequenced with immunoSEQ multiplex PCR; TCRdb's copy has only in-frame clones and lacks some. The sample has 130,000 to 150,000 clones; around 88% are singletons. In the case of this clone: Its cognate antigen is unknown.

Overall study results and limits: Unmutated variant regions are reportedly the target of nearly half of TCRs that are spike-specific. Repertoires in all cases were sampled only once the peak T cell response had passed. Spike as a whole was targeted by vaccine-associated CD4 TCRs, dominant at 160-218 and 743-854. Females made up more of the donors, who were largely white British, and clonal diversity may have come out too low.

The clonotype comes from an adult in good health. This specimen consisted of peripheral blood, obtained on day 0 of MenACWY control vaccination.

CDR3 coding DNA: TGTGCCAGCAGCCCGGGACTCATGAGGACTGAAGCTTTCTTT. It translates to CASSPGLMRTEAFF. This chain links TRBV7-3 with TRBJ1-1; possible D gene TRBD1, 5 bases. The CDR3 spans 14 residues. CDR1 and CDR2 from the germline V gene are SGHTA and FQGTGA. Deletions cut 5 bases from V and 5 bases from J, with 15 bases between.